Here is one TCR beta chain with its context. The sample comes from a study of shared clonotypes between healthy human individuals. The CDR3 has 15 residues. CDR1 and CDR2 from the germline V gene are MDHEN and SYDVKM. Trimming removed 3 bases from V and 7 bases from J; junction bases left unmatched: 8. Every subset's genomic DNA went evenly onto several immunoSEQ plates. The replicate PCRs on unsorted PBMC were given approximately 300 ng DNA, which is about 30,000 T cell genomes. Using immunoSEQ multiplex PCR, the repertoire was profiled, and TCRdb retains in-frame clones only, with some absent. The repertoire holds hundreds of thousands of clones, with roughly 80% as singletons.

The TCR sequence derives from a woman aged 40-49 years in good health. Some clones in this sample may be carry-over from other donors' samples. The rearrangement uses TRBV28 and TRBJ1-5; 8 bases are a match to TRBD1. Input material: PBMCs. The CDR3 coding sequence is TGTGCCAGCAGTTTTCCAGGGGCAGGGGGCCAGCCCCAGCATTTT. Protein sequence: CASSFPGAGGQPQHF.